This T cell receptor (beta chain) was profiled in a study of cytomegalovirus exposure and HLA in healthy donors (dated by TCRdb to 2017 to 2019). For context, the study as a whole: An earlier analysis of 550 to 700 of the donors reported about 250 Gb of sequence data and 120 million or so unique TCR beta sequences from 150 million to 200 million T cells. An early release covering roughly 580 HLA-typed donors comprised about 300 gigabases of sequencing data and approximately 80 million unique TCR sequences. Of the roughly 410 genotyped donors, 81% were placed in the genetic ancestry cluster associated with self-reported Caucasian donors. The study aimed to test whether cataloging public T cell receptors could reveal signatures of past pathogen exposure. The study used immunosequencing to profile the T cell repertoires of about 670 subjects and linked those repertoires to cytomegalovirus serostatus. In addition to the first cohort of around 670 subjects, a separate validation cohort of around 110 different subjects was used. To predict cytomegalovirus infection status, the study brought together high-throughput TCR immunosequencing, statistical association of individual TCRs with disease status, and machine learning. A later analysis re-examined previously published TCR beta repertoires from just over 650 donors and added high-resolution HLA genotyping to investigate patterns of TCR occurrence. The later analysis used no new phenotypic data to find candidate immune exposures, relying instead on TCR beta sequences and their occurrence across donors. To decide whether each TCR beta V gene segment behaved as functional or pseudogenic, an earlier analysis of over 500 of the donors relied on high-throughput TCR beta sequencing. Donor age, sex, ethnicity and CMV serostatus were compiled alongside the repertoire data. Genome-wide SNP genotypes for about 55% of the roughly 670 donors were used in a later genetic analysis, which treated that subset as a discovery cohort. Every discovery cohort repertoire had been produced on one sequencing platform. HLA typing covered class I and class II loci at four-digit resolution. The number of typed donors differed by locus: about 620-640 for A, B, C, DRB1 and DQB1; some 500 for DQA1; approximately 600 for DPA1; and some 450 for DPB1. Because of strong linkage in the cohort, four to six DR-DQ haplotypes were treated as single units for association and clustering. Among about 400 genotyped donors of the cohort, an average of around 220,000 unique TCR beta nucleotide sequences was sequenced per donor, of which 15% to 20% were non-productive. Beyond this particular receptor, the publication reports: Because the 87-base-pair reads could not distinguish some IMGT-functional V segments, including TRBV6-2 and TRBV6-3, those segments were excluded. The earlier analysis of 587 of the donors excluded 15 to 20 rarely observed V segments, including chromosome 9 orphons, because counts were too low. According to a later analysis, parvovirus B19, influenza, CMV and Epstein-Barr virus appeared linked to several top co-occurrence clusters. According to a later analysis, most CMV-associated TCR beta chains appeared to be HLA-restricted, and the HLA associations seemed to be driven largely by CMV exposure. Sequencing depth was assumed to be roughly uniform across donors in the presence/absence analyses, though that assumption may not hold. Correlated functional status among segregating V segments might be attributable to linkage disequilibrium, but an unknown experimental factor could not be ruled out. In a later genetic analysis, a missense DCLRE1C variant was associated with V-gene and J-gene trimming of TCR beta chains, and the association was replicated in an independent cohort. In a later genetic analysis, fewer N-insertions in productive TCRs were reported among donors in an Asian-associated ancestry cluster than the roughly 700-donor mean. In a later analysis, around 15,000 TCR beta sequences were associated with specific HLA alleles at a false discovery rate of 0.05. A further reported finding was that TCR beta sequences accurately predicted the HLA-A and HLA-B alleles for most subjects in the first cohort. CMV serostatus was the only immune exposure information available for the cohort. A later analysis found that HLA-associated TCR beta chains were more clonally expanded and had lower generation probabilities than equally common non-associated chains. According to a later analysis, TCR association rates differed among HLA loci, with DRB1 alleles showing the most associated TCRs and HLA-C alleles showing the fewest. The authors suggested that the approach could potentially be extended to other disease states and immunological phenotypes. This cohort had only TCR beta chains sequenced, and the lack of alpha or paired-chain data limited which features could be detected. In vitro tests confirmed that a few of the cytomegalovirus-associated TCR beta chains recognize cytomegalovirus antigens. The classifier was reported to diagnose cytomegalovirus status with high specificity and sensitivity in both the original and validation cohorts. When HLA alleles, especially DR and DQ, strongly co-occurred, attributing TCR associations to individual alleles was difficult. Because HLA typing was missing for some donors at each locus, association tests included only the typed subset. A total of 164 TCR beta chains were listed by the study as associated with cytomegalovirus. A cluster of highly shared sequence variants was judged likely to represent a technical artifact of the sequencing pipeline. In an earlier analysis of roughly 500 of the donors, most TCR beta V segments appeared in productive rearrangements about 87% or about 30% of the time, broadly matching IMGT annotations. Most TCR sequences were seen in very few donors, while some public TCRs were found in many individuals.

The CDR1 and CDR2 encoded by the germline V gene are SGHDT and YYEEEE. The CDR3, cysteine through phenylalanine, is 13 amino acids long. This entry keeps only the CDR3 DNA: 39 bases, framed from base 1. V is trimmed back by 4 bases and J by 4 bases, and the junction contains 2 bases that no gene match accounts for. To prepare the library, the immunoSEQ multiplex PCR assay was applied. A mixture of 60 forward primers for TCR Vbeta segments and 13 reverse primers for TCR Jbeta segments was used in the multiplex PCR. Amplification of the CDR3 region of rearranged TCR beta genes was performed with a multiplex PCR assay on genomic DNA. The Illumina HiSeq System was used to sequence the amplified TCR beta libraries as 87-base-pair reads. Processing in the source paper ran as follows. In a later analysis, tens of millions of unique TCR beta chains were counted across the approximately 620 repertoires, and roughly 9.9 million of these chains were shared by at least two donors. A nearest-neighbor algorithm error-corrected the raw reads and collapsed the reads into unique sequences, merging closely related sequences to remove PCR and sequencing errors. CDR3 sequences were aligned to IMGT reference sequences to assign V, D and J gene segments. For a sequence to be retained, a match of at least six nucleotides was required to both a V gene segment and a J gene segment. A rearrangement was called productive if the CDR3 had no stop codons and remained in frame with V and J, and every other rearrangement was called non-productive. CDR3 was defined by IMGT convention, running from the second conserved V-encoded cysteine to the conserved J-encoded phenylalanine. The earlier analysis of some 600 of the donors excluded sequences that lacked an unambiguous match to a single V gene segment. In an earlier analysis of several hundred of the donors, V segments were called functional above 56.7% productive rearrangements and were called segregating when the between-donor standard deviation exceeded 5%. A statistical classification framework was developed to diagnose cytomegalovirus status using the catalog of TCR beta chain sequences. V and J gene assignment, in a later analysis, came from comparing TCR nucleotide sequences with IMGT/GENE-DB human TR gene sequences. Using the TCRdist pipeline, a later analysis assigned CDR3 sequences along with most-parsimonious VDJ recombination scenarios. In a later analysis, every TCR beta chain was defined by the combination of its CDR3 amino acid sequence and its V-gene family, and reads without a unique V-gene family were dropped. A later analysis removed several hundred highly shared, low-generation-probability nucleotide sequences to deal with suspected cross-contamination and a sequencing artifact. For each public chain, a later analysis derived a clonal expansion index from normalized ranks of inferred template counts within each repertoire. Generation probabilities in a later analysis came from a VDJ recombination model fitted to out-of-frame rearrangements, and those results were checked against IGoR. Hypergeometric tests were used in a later analysis to score TCR-TCR, TCR-HLA and TCR-CMV co-occurrence, with a repertoire-size bias correction applied to the TCR pairs. A later analysis estimated false discovery rates by permuting HLA or CMV assignments 20 times. In a later analysis, co-occurring TCRs were grouped with DBSCAN, and TCRdist sequence similarity was added when clustering was performed within HLA-allele-positive subsets. Co-occurrence clustering excluded repertoires with fewer than 30,000 or more than 120,000 public chains, plus five with anomalous nucleotide sharing. TCRdb provides this immuneACCESS table in a form limited to in-frame rearrangements. Some clones are lacking; in checked studies, under half of them reflect an unresolved V gene, and why the rest are absent is not known. V and J calls and clone size are as listed in that table; D and trimming were resolved from the DNA. Across this sample there are 150,000 to 200,000 clones, with 60% to 80% seen only once. 2.4% of the sample belongs to the ten largest clones.

With regard to this clone: The target of this receptor is not known. No much larger clone exists at a distance of one base, and base qualities are not known.

The cohort comprised 550 to 700 healthy bone marrow donors. All cohort members were sampled while nominally healthy, although unrecorded immune exposures were likely present. The donor tested CMV seronegative, placing the donor among the 350 or so seronegative members of the cohort. A peripheral blood sample was provided by each donor, and peripheral blood mononuclear cells were used for TCR beta sequencing. Genomic DNA extraction from the blood cell samples was performed with the Qiagen DNeasy Blood Extraction Kit. The receptor's source is a man aged 60-69 years in good health and CMV-seronegative. The sequenced sample was PBMCs. Recombination linked TRBV5-6 to TRBJ1-5; TRBD1 aligns with 7 central bases. The DNA sequence is given as TGTGCCAGCAGCGGGGGACAGAATCAGCCCCAGCATTTT. This encodes CASSGGQNQPQHF.